The rows below give T cell receptor beta chains drawn from one sample of a study of cytomegalovirus exposure and HLA in healthy donors. Repertoires were generated with immunoSEQ multiplex PCR, while TCRdb's copy carries only in-frame clones and drops some. The sample lists about 160,000 clones; about 82% were seen once. The sample comprised PBMCs. Receptors originate from a woman aged 50 to 65 in good health and CMV-seropositive. Both conserved end residues are part of each CDR3. The D gene is left open where the match is weak. Clone size is given for some rows only: seen once, a few or many times, or a class if the clone is expanded.

v_call	j_call	d_call	clone_size	cdr3_aa	cdr3_nt
TRBV6-5	TRBJ1-3	TRBD1	few	CASSIDRAGRRIYF	TGTGCCAGCAGTATTGACAGGGCGGGCCGCCGCATATATTTT
TRBV27	TRBJ2-3	.	.	CASRGLPSTDTQYF	TGTGCCAGCAGGGGACTTCCTAGCACAGATACGCAGTATTTT
TRBV18	TRBJ1-2	TRBD1	.	CASSTAQGERGYTF	TGTGCCAGCTCAACCGCACAGGGGGAGCGTGGCTACACCTTC
TRBV28	TRBJ2-3	.	.	CASSLFGLTKSTDTQYF	TGTGCCAGCAGTTTATTCGGACTAACCAAGAGCACAGATACGCAGTATTTT
TRBV7-3	TRBJ1-1	TRBD1	few	CASSFQGGTEAFF	TGTGCCAGCAGCTTTCAGGGGGGAACTGAAGCTTTCTTT
TRBV7-2	TRBJ1-5	.	.	CASSPRDNQPQHF	TGTGCCAGCAGCCCCCGGGATAATCAGCCCCAGCATTTT
TRBV5-1	TRBJ2-2	.	.	CASSLMGVLNTGELFF	TGCGCCAGCAGCTTGATGGGAGTATTAAACACCGGGGAGCTGTTTTTT
TRBV7-2	TRBJ1-5	TRBD1	.	CASSIYRGDQPQHF	TGTGCCAGCAGCATCTACAGGGGAGATCAGCCCCAGCATTTT
TRBV5-6	TRBJ2-1	TRBD2	.	CASAGLGGYNEQFF	TGTGCCAGCGCGGGACTGGGGGGGTACAATGAGCAGTTCTTC
TRBV9	TRBJ2-7	TRBD1	.	CASSRTGGSAYEQYF	TGTGCCAGCAGCCGAACAGGGGGATCAGCCTACGAGCAGTACTTC
TRBV11-3	TRBJ1-3	.	.	CASSLGRGSGNTIYF	TGTGCCAGCAGCTTAGGCAGGGGCTCTGGAAACACCATATATTTT
TRBV7-2	TRBJ1-6	.	.	CASSKDRGYNSPLHF	TGTGCCAGCAGCAAGGACAGAGGATATAATTCACCCCTCCACTTT
TRBV11-2	TRBJ2-5	.	.	CASSPSTGNQETQYF	TGTGCCAGCAGCCCTTCGACCGGGAACCAAGAGACCCAGTACTTC
TRBV5-1	TRBJ2-1	TRBD1	once	CASSLAGWTGSYNEQFF	TGCGCCAGCAGCTTGGCCGGGTGGACAGGGTCGTACAATGAGCAGTTCTTC
TRBV19	TRBJ1-2	TRBD1	.	CASQGGWNYGYTF	TGTGCCAGCCAGGGGGGATGGAACTATGGCTACACCTTC
TRBV5-8	TRBJ1-5	TRBD1	.	CASSLKGQGNQPQHF	TGTGCCAGCAGCTTGAAAGGACAGGGGAATCAGCCCCAGCATTTT
TRBV5-4	TRBJ1-3	TRBD1	.	CASSSQGYGNTIYF	TGTGCCAGCAGCTCACAGGGGTACGGAAACACCATATATTTT
TRBV5-4	TRBJ1-2	.	.	CASSSGKDSDYGYTF	TGTGCCAGCAGCTCGGGCAAGGACAGCGACTATGGCTACACCTTC
TRBV10-3	TRBJ2-7	TRBD1	.	CAIKFGTGDYEQYF	TGTGCCATCAAGTTTGGGACAGGGGACTACGAGCAGTACTTC
TRBV19	TRBJ1-3	.	.	CASSIQGTGNTIYF	TGTGCCAGTAGTATCCAGGGTACTGGAAACACCATATATTTT
TRBV7-9	TRBJ2-4	TRBD2	once	CSSSPRRGLSKNIQYF	TGTTCCAGCAGCCCACGGCGGGGGTTGTCCAAAAACATTCAGTACTTC
TRBV7-2	TRBJ1-1	.	few	CASSLGARRVAF	TGTGCCAGCAGCTTAGGGGCCAGACGTGTTGCTTTT
TRBV5-6	TRBJ2-7	TRBD2	.	CASSLLAASYEQYF	TGTGCCAGCAGCTTGCTAGCGGCTTCCTACGAGCAGTACTTC
TRBV6-5	TRBJ2-3	.	.	CASRSTSTDTQYF	TGTGCCAGCAGGTCGACTAGCACAGATACGCAGTATTTT
TRBV7-3	TRBJ2-2	.	.	CASSLGDTGELFF	TGTGCCAGCAGCCTAGGGGACACCGGGGAGCTGTTTTTT
TRBV7-8	TRBJ1-2	TRBD1	.	CASSFSGQGWGYTF	TGTGCCAGCAGCTTCTCGGGACAGGGTTGGGGCTACACCTTC
TRBV18	TRBJ1-4	TRBD1	.	CASSPQGTGFEKLFF	TGTGCCAGCTCACCGCAGGGGACAGGGTTTGAAAAACTGTTTTTT
TRBV7-9	TRBJ2-2	TRBD1	.	CSSSSGQGVTGELFF	TGTTCCAGCAGCTCGGGACAGGGGGTCACCGGGGAGCTGTTTTTT
TRBV9	TRBJ2-5	TRBD1	.	CASSPRTGPWETQYF	TGTGCCAGCAGCCCGAGGACAGGGCCTTGGGAGACCCAGTACTTC
TRBV18	TRBJ1-1	.	.	CASSSSRQALLNTEAFF	TGTGCCAGCTCTTCGTCCCGACAGGCCCTGTTGAACACTGAAGCTTTCTTT
TRBV19	TRBJ2-7	TRBD1	.	CASSLDRGYEQYF	TGTGCCAGTAGTTTGGACAGGGGATACGAGCAGTACTTC
TRBV9	TRBJ1-3	.	.	CASSVALSGNTIYF	TGTGCCAGCAGCGTAGCCCTCTCGGGAAACACCATATATTTT
TRBV4-1	TRBJ2-2	TRBD1	.	CASSQVVDRATGELFF	TGCGCCAGCAGCCAGGTCGTAGACAGGGCCACCGGGGAGCTGTTTTTT
TRBV5-6	TRBJ2-5	.	.	CASSSLEPIQYF	TGTGCCAGCAGCTCCTTAGAGCCGATCCAGTACTTC
TRBV28	TRBJ2-2	TRBD2	.	CASSLAGSHTGELFF	TGTGCCAGCAGTCTAGCGGGGTCCCACACCGGGGAGCTGTTTTTT
TRBV7-3	TRBJ2-1	TRBD2	.	CASSNSGAGGYNEQFF	TGTGCCAGCAGCAATTCTGGGGCGGGGGGCTACAATGAGCAGTTCTTC
TRBV4-1	TRBJ2-1	.	.	CASSLLSPGAYYNEQFF	TGCGCCAGCAGCCTACTCTCCCCAGGGGCGTACTACAATGAGCAGTTCTTC
TRBV5-4	TRBJ2-6	.	.	CASSSKVGVISGANVLTF	TGTGCCAGCAGCTCCAAAGTGGGAGTTATCTCTGGGGCCAACGTCCTGACTTTC
TRBV28	TRBJ2-5	.	.	CASSLSGTQYF	TGTGCCAGCAGTTTATCCGGGACCCAGTACTTC
TRBV7-2	TRBJ1-1	.	.	CASSLARAGEAFF	TGTGCCAGCAGCTTAGCCCGCGCCGGTGAAGCTTTCTTT
TRBV18	TRBJ1-2	.	.	CASSRSGTDHYGYTF	TGTGCCAGCTCACGGAGCGGGACCGACCACTATGGCTACACCTTC
TRBV27	TRBJ1-5	.	once	CASSLLSREANQPQHF	TGTGCCAGCAGTTTATTGAGCAGGGAGGCAAATCAGCCCCAGCATTTT
TRBV10-3	TRBJ1-1	TRBD1	.	CAISGTGSGTEAFF	TGTGCCATCAGTGGGACAGGGAGCGGGACTGAAGCTTTCTTT
TRBV28	TRBJ1-2	TRBD1	.	CASSFGIPGTENYGYTF	TGTGCCAGCAGTTTCGGCATCCCCGGGACAGAGAACTATGGCTACACCTTC
TRBV7-9	TRBJ2-3	TRBD2	.	CASTLGRERTDTQYF	TGTGCCAGCACCCTGGGGAGGGAGAGGACAGATACGCAGTATTTT
TRBV9	TRBJ2-1	TRBD1	.	CASSQTGTGRYNEQFF	TGTGCCAGCAGCCAGACCGGGACAGGGAGATACAATGAGCAGTTCTTC
TRBV19	TRBJ1-2	.	.	CASSATHRVGYGYTF	TGTGCCAGTAGTGCCACCCACAGGGTCGGGTATGGCTACACCTTC
TRBV11-2	TRBJ2-7	TRBD2	.	CASSLTTSGITQYF	TGTGCCAGCAGCTTGACTACTAGCGGGATCACTCAGTACTTC
TRBV10-3	TRBJ1-2	.	.	CAISDPKTEPNYGYTF	TGTGCCATCAGTGACCCGAAAACAGAGCCCAACTATGGCTACACCTTC
TRBV19	TRBJ2-6	TRBD1	few	CASSPTGGANVLTF	TGTGCCAGTAGTCCGACAGGGGGGGCCAACGTCCTGACTTTC
TRBV11-2	TRBJ1-1	.	few	CASSLNALRAFF	TGTGCCAGCAGCTTAAACGCCCTTAGAGCTTTCTTT
TRBV19	TRBJ1-5	.	.	CASSIGGRSHQPQHF	TGTGCCAGTAGTATAGGAGGGCGGAGTCATCAGCCCCAGCATTTT
TRBV6-5	TRBJ2-1	.	once	CASSLGEGEQFF	TGTGCCAGCAGTTTAGGAGAGGGTGAGCAGTTCTTC
TRBV11-3	TRBJ2-7	TRBD1	.	CASSPRQGYEQYF	TGTGCCAGCAGCCCCAGACAGGGCTACGAGCAGTACTTC
TRBV7-9	TRBJ1-2	.	.	CASSLGKGGYGYTF	TGTGCCAGCAGCTTAGGGAAGGGCGGGTATGGCTACACCTTC